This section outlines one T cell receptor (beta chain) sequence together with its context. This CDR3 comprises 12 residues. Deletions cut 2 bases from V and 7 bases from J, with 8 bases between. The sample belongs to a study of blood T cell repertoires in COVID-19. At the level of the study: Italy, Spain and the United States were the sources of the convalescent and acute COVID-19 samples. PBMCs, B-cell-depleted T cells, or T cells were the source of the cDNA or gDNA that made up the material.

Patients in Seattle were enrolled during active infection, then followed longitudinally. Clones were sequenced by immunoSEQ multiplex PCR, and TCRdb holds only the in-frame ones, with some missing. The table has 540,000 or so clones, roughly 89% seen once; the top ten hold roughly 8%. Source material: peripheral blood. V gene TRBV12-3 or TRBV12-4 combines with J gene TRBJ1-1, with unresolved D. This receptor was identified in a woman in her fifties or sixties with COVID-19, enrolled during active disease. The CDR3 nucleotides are TGTGCCAGCAGTTTACATCCTATTGAAGCTTTCTTT. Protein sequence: CASSLHPIEAFF.